This entry describes one T cell receptor (beta chain). The data derive from a study of blood T cell repertoires in COVID-19. Study-level information: T cells, B-cell-depleted T cells, or PBMCs supplied cDNA or gDNA.

V was trimmed by 4 bases and J by 3 bases, leaving 9 bases between them. The length of the CDR3 is 13 residues. The germline gives CDR1 SNHLY, CDR2 FYNNEI. Data came from immunoSEQ multiplex PCR; TCRdb stores just in-frame clones and leaves some out. The table lists more than 150,000 clones, about 80% of them singletons. Participant age was roughly 18 to 90 years, and participants resided in approximately 25 US areas. Sequencing was performed on PBMCs or T cells enriched from blood (not recorded which). V is TRBV2 and J is TRBJ1-1, with D unclear. This clonotype was obtained from a man in his fifties who had recovered from COVID-19. Here the CDR3 DNA reads TGTGCCAGCAGTGTTTCGGGGTACACTGAAGCTTTCTTT. Protein sequence: CASSVSGYTEAFF.